The present T cell receptor (beta chain) was sequenced within a study of blood T cell repertoires in COVID-19. Study summary: From the United States, Italy and Spain came samples of acute and convalescent COVID-19. From T cells, B-cell-depleted T cells, or PBMCs came the material, which was cDNA or gDNA.

The authors' processing: Estimates of nucleated cell counts were drawn from the amplification of reference gene primers. Produced via immunoSEQ multiplex PCR; TCRdb's table is partial and in-frame only. The V and J calls and the clone size are those of that table, but D and trimming were determined from the DNA. Among about 61,000 clones, roughly 91% were seen once, and the ten largest hold about 9%. This CDR3 has 15 residues. Germline CDR1 reads SEHNR; CDR2 reads FQNEAQ (reference sequence). V shed 6 bases and J 3 bases; nucleotides not matched to a gene: 7. The chain is built from TRBV7-9 and TRBJ2-2, with 7 bases matching TRBD1. This clonotype was obtained from a human donor in a cohort sampled during active COVID-19. The sample comprised peripheral blood. The CDR3 loop reads CASRAQGKDTGELFF. As DNA, the CDR3 is TGTGCCAGCAGGGCACAGGGGAAGGACACCGGGGAGCTGTTTTTT. The whole variable domain, filled in from reference TRBV7-9 and TRBJ2-2, reads DTGVSQNPRHKITKRGQNVTFRCDPISEHNRLYWYRQTLGQGPEFLTYFQNEAQLEKSRLLSDRFSAERPKGSFSTLEIQRTEQGDSAMYLCASRAQGKDTGELFFGEGSRLTVL.